One and the same sample provided the 7 T cell receptor beta chains below, sequenced in a study of T cell responses to AZD1222 COVID-19 vaccine. Profiled with immunoSEQ multiplex PCR; TCRdb holds only in-frame clones, not every one. Found here are about 83,000 clones, more than 75% of them singletons; the top ten hold 8.7%. Sequencing used peripheral blood, obtained on day 0 of AZD1222 vaccination. The receptors were gathered from an adult in good health.

The chain links TRBV5-6 to TRBJ1-5, with 8 bases lining up with TRBD1. V lost 4 bases, J lost 5 bases, and 5 bases stayed unmatched. Germline CDR1 SGHDT, CDR2 YYEEEE. This CDR3 has 14 residues. CDR3 amino acids: CASSTGQGHQPQHF. CDR3 DNA: TGTGCCAGCAGCACCGGACAGGGACATCAGCCCCAGCATTTT.

The CDR3 bases are TGCGCCAGCAGTGAAGGGACAGGGTTCAATGAGCAGTTCTTC. Residues: CASSEGTGFNEQFF. The chain couples TRBV10-1 to TRBJ2-1; TRBD1 aligns across 9 bases. V lost 3 bases to trimming and J lost 6 bases; unmatched junction nucleotides: 3. The CDR3 is 14 residues long. From germline, CDR1 is WNHNN and CDR2 SYGVQD (reference sequence).

This clone was observed a handful of times. The chain links TRBV13 to TRBJ1-4, with D possibly TRBD1 on 6 matching bases. CDR3 length equals 14 residues. V was clipped by 5 bases and J by 8 bases, with 15 bases between them. Germline CDR1 PRHDT, CDR2 FYEKMQ (reference sequence). CDR3 sequence reads: CASSLGGLGEKLFF. The CDR3 DNA reads TGTGCCAGCAGCCTGGGGGGCCTAGGGGAAAAACTGTTTTTT.

This clone was observed a single time. The chain links TRBV4-2 to TRBJ2-1, with 10 bases fitting TRBD2. Germline lookup yields CDR1 LGHNA and CDR2 YNFKEQ. The CDR3 extends over 17 amino acids. With V trimmed by 1 base and J by 3 bases, 6 bases remained unmatched. In nucleotides, the CDR3 is TGTGCCAGCAGCCAAGGAATAGCGGGAGGATTCTACAATGAGCAGTTCTTC. It yields the protein CASSQGIAGGFYNEQFF.

The chain's CDR3 is CASSPHVVGGRNEQFF. The DNA for the CDR3 is TGTGCCAGCAGCCCGCATGTGGTGGGAGGAAGGAATGAGCAGTTCTTC. The rearrangement links TRBV7-3 to TRBJ2-1, with D possibly matching TRBD2 (6 bases). The CDR3 loop spans 16 amino acids. Germline CDR1 and CDR2: SGHTA and FQGTGA. V lost 5 bases and J lost 7, with 21 bases in between. Full variable domain (rest looked up from reference TRBV7-3 and TRBJ2-1): GAGVSQTPSNKVTEKGKYVELRCDPISGHTALYWYRQSLGQGPEFLIYFQGTGAADDSGLPNDRFFAVRPEGSVSTLKIQRTERGDSAVYLCASSPHVVGGRNEQFFGPGTRLTVL.

The chain carries TRBV5-6 and TRBJ1-1; 7 positions match TRBD1. J was trimmed by 4 bases and V by 3 bases; bases with no gene match: 9. CDR3 length: 15 amino acids. CDR1 is SGHDT and CDR2 is YYEEEE in the germline V gene. CDR3 amino acids: CASSSEIHRGTEAFF. CDR3 nucleotides: TGTGCCAGCAGCTCGGAAATTCACAGGGGCACTGAAGCTTTCTTT.

This sequence joins TRBV19 and TRBJ2-2, with D maybe TRBD2 (6 bases). Trimming removed 7 bases from V and 4 bases from J, with 16 bases in between. This CDR3 is built from 15 residues. The germline V gene encodes CDR1 LNHDA and CDR2 SQIVND (reference sequence). The CDR3 nucleotides are TGTGCCAGTACTCGTATGGGGAGGTTCACCGGGGAGCTGTTTTTT. This gives the protein CASTRMGRFTGELFF.